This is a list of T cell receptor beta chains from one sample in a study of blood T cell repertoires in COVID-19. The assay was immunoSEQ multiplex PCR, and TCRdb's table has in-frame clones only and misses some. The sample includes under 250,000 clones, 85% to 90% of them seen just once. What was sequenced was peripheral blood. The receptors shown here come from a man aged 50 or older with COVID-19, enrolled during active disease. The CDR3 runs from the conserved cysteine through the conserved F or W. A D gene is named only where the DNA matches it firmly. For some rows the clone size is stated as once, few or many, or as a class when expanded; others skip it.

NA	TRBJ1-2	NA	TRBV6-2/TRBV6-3	CASSSSGYYGYTF	TGTGCCAGCAGCTCTTCAGGGTACTATGGCTACACCTTC
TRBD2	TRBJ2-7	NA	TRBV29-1	CSVAPGLALGEQYF	TGCAGCGTTGCTCCCGGACTAGCGTTGGGGGAGCAGTACTTC
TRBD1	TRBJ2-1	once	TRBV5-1	CASSPGQGPYNEQFF	TGCGCCAGCAGCCCGGGACAGGGGCCCTACAATGAGCAGTTCTTC
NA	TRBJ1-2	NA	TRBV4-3	CASSPGTPSYGYTF	TGCGCCAGCAGCCCAGGGACACCGTCCTATGGCTACACCTTC
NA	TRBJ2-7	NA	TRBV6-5	CASSYVRTYEQYF	TGTGCCAGCAGTTACGTCAGGACCTACGAGCAGTACTTC
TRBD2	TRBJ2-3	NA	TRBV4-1	CASSQPPGLAVSSTDTQYF	TGCGCCAGCAGCCAACCTCCGGGACTAGCGGTTTCTAGCACAGATACGCAGTATTTT
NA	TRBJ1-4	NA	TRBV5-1	CASTPADGEKLFF	TGCGCCAGCACACCGGCGGATGGTGAAAAACTGTTTTTT
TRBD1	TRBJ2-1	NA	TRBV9	CASSTRDRGPVSYNEQFF	TGTGCCAGCAGCACCCGGGACAGGGGGCCCGTATCCTACAATGAGCAGTTCTTC
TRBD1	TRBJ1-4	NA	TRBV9	CASSPSPDRANEKLFF	TGTGCCAGCAGCCCTTCGCCCGACAGGGCTAATGAAAAACTGTTTTTT
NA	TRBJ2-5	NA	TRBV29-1	CSVGEETQYF	TGCAGCGTTGGGGAGGAGACCCAGTACTTC
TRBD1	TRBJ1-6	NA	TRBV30	CACRTGTGGSPLHF	TGTGCCTGCAGAACCGGGACAGGGGGTTCACCCCTCCACTTT
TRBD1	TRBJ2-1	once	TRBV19	CASKGRGRPPYNEQFF	TGTGCCAGTAAGGGCAGGGGGCGTCCGCCCTACAATGAGCAGTTCTTC
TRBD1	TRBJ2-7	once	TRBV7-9	CASSLAPDGTGAYEQYF	TGTGCCAGCAGCTTAGCGCCTGACGGGACAGGCGCCTACGAGCAGTACTTC
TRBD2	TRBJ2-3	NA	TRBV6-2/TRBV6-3	CASSYSAGARTDTQYF	TGTGCCAGCAGTTACTCAGCGGGGGCCCGCACAGATACGCAGTATTTT
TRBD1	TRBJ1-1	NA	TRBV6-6	CASTTRQGLNTEAFF	TGTGCCAGCACGACTCGACAGGGGCTGAACACTGAAGCTTTCTTT
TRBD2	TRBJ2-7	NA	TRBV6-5	CASSPSGGYSYEQYF	TGTGCCAGCAGTCCTAGCGGGGGCTATTCCTACGAGCAGTACTTC
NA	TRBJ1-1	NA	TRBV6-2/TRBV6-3	CASSYVRGAGRGDTEAFF	TGTGCCAGCAGTTACGTCAGAGGGGCAGGCCGGGGGGACACTGAAGCTTTCTTT
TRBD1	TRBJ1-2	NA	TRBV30	CAWSVKDRGSYGYTF	TGTGCCTGGAGTGTAAAGGACAGGGGGAGCTATGGCTACACCTTC
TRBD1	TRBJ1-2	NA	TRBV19	CASSTPGQKLNYGYTF	TGTGCCAGTAGTACTCCGGGACAGAAACTTAACTATGGCTACACCTTC
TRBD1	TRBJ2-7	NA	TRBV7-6	CASSNPTGLTYEQYF	TGTGCCAGCAGCAATCCGACAGGGTTAACCTACGAGCAGTACTTC
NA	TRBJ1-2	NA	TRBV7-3	CASSLNGQRNYGYTF	TGTGCCAGCAGCTTAAATGGACAGCGAAACTATGGCTACACCTTC
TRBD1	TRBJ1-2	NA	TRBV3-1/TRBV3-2	CASSSRQTQGDGYTF	TGTGCCAGCAGTTCTCGACAAACACAGGGGGATGGCTACACCTTC
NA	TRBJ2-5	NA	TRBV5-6	CASSPQGNRGETQYF	TGTGCCAGCAGCCCGCAGGGGAATAGAGGGGAGACCCAGTACTTC
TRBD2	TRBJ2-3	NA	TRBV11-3	CASSLVRGTSGDPDTQYF	TGTGCCAGCAGCTTAGTTCGCGGGACTAGCGGGGACCCAGATACGCAGTATTTT
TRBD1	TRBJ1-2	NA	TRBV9	CASSEGTAMIPGYTF	TGTGCCAGCAGCGAAGGGACAGCCATGATTCCTGGCTACACCTTC
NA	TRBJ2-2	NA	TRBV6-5	CASRAGNTGELFF	TGTGCCAGCAGGGCGGGAAACACCGGGGAGCTGTTTTTT
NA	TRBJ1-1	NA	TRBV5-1	CASSLFSRRTLLAEAFF	TGCGCCAGCAGCTTGTTCTCCCGGAGGACCTTGTTGGCTGAAGCTTTCTTT
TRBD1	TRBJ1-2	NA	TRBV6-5	CASSYAKQGAPGYTF	TGTGCCAGCAGTTACGCAAAACAGGGGGCGCCTGGCTACACCTTC
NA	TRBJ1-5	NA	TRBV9	CASSVTGGNQPQHF	TGTGCCAGCAGCGTTACAGGCGGCAATCAGCCCCAGCATTTT
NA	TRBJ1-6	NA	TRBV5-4	CASSLEDSNNSPLHF	TGTGCCAGCAGCTTGGAGGACAGTAATAATTCACCCCTCCACTTT
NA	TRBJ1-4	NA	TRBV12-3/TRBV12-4	CASRRGGWKLFF	TGTGCCAGTCGCAGGGGCGGATGGAAACTGTTTTTT
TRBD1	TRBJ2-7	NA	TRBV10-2	CASSIQGSYEQYF	TGCGCCAGCAGCATACAGGGGTCCTACGAGCAGTACTTC
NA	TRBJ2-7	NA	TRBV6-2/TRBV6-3	CASSPVPQISYEQYF	TGTGCCAGCAGCCCGGTACCCCAGATCTCCTACGAGCAGTACTTC
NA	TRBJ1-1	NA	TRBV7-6	CASSSGLDTEAFF	TGTGCCAGCAGCTCAGGGTTGGACACTGAAGCTTTCTTT
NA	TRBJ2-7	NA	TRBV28	CASNRGYYEQYF	TGTGCCAGCAATAGGGGTTACTACGAGCAGTACTTC
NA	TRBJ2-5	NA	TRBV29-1	CSARLAETQYF	TGCAGCGCTCGGTTAGCGGAGACCCAGTACTTC
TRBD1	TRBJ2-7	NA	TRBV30	CAWSGTAYEQYF	TGTGCCTGGAGCGGGACAGCATACGAGCAGTACTTC
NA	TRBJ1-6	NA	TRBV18	CASSQLSPRDSPLHF	TGTGCCAGCTCACAACTCTCTCCCCGCGATTCACCCCTCCACTTT
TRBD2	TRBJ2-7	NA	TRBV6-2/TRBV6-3	CASSYGGGGASYEQYF	TGTGCCAGCAGTTACGGTGGCGGGGGGGCGTCCTACGAGCAGTACTTC
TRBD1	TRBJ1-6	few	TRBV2	CASSDLTGENSPLHF	TGTGCCAGCAGTGACCTGACAGGGGAAAATTCACCCCTCCACTTT
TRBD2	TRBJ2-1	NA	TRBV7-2	CASSFTAGGPKNEQFF	TGTGCCAGCAGCTTTACAGCGGGAGGGCCGAAGAATGAGCAGTTCTTC
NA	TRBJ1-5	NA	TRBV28	CANSLAGAQGQPQHF	TGTGCCAACAGTTTAGCAGGGGCCCAGGGGCAGCCCCAGCATTTT
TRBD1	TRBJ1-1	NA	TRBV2	CASSEDRIVAAFF	TGTGCCAGCAGTGAGGACAGGATTGTAGCGGCTTTCTTT
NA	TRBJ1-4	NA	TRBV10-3	CAISFSTNEKLFF	TGTGCCATCAGTTTCTCAACTAATGAAAAACTGTTTTTT
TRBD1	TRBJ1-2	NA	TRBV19	CASTLGTVGGYTF	TGTGCCAGTACCCTAGGGACAGTTGGAGGCTACACCTTC
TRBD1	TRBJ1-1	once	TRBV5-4	CASSPGQGAFGTEAFF	TGTGCCAGCAGCCCTGGACAGGGGGCTTTCGGCACTGAAGCTTTCTTT
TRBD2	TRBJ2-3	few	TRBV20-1	CSARGGDTQYF	TGCAGTGCTAGGGGGGGGGATACGCAGTATTTT
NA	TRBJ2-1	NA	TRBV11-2	CASSSGSPFEQFF	TGTGCCAGCAGCTCAGGCTCACCCTTCGAGCAGTTCTTC
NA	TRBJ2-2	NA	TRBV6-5	CASRTGFTGELFF	TGTGCCAGCAGAACAGGGTTCACCGGGGAGCTGTTTTTT
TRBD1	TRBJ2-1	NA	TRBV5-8	CASSPRQGAWSYNEQFF	TGTGCCAGCAGCCCCAGACAGGGGGCATGGTCCTACAATGAGCAGTTCTTC
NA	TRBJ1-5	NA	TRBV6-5	CASSFEGGQPQHF	TGTGCCAGCAGTTTCGAAGGGGGTCAGCCCCAGCATTTT
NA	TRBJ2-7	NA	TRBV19	CASSDLKGSEQYF	TGTGCCAGTAGCGACCTCAAGGGGTCCGAGCAGTACTTC
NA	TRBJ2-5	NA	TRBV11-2	CASSPREQETQYF	TGTGCCAGCAGCCCCAGGGAACAAGAGACCCAGTACTTC
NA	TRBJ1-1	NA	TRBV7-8	CASSLFREGGDTEAFF	TGTGCCAGCAGCTTATTTCGGGAGGGGGGAGACACTGAAGCTTTCTTT
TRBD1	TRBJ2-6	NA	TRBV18	CASSHETGSGANVLTF	TGTGCCAGCTCACACGAGACAGGGTCTGGGGCCAACGTCCTGACTTTC
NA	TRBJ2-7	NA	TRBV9	CASSVGADSTYEQYF	TGTGCCAGCAGCGTAGGGGCGGACTCCACCTACGAGCAGTACTTC
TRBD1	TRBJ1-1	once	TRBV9	CASSALGDRSNTEAFF	TGTGCCAGCAGCGCACTAGGGGACAGGTCGAACACTGAAGCTTTCTTT
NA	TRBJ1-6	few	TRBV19	CATTGSSYNSPLHF	TGTGCCACAACAGGGAGCTCCTATAATTCACCCCTCCACTTT
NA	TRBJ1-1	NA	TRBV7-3	CASSSKPGRVGFSGNTEAFF	TGTGCCAGCAGCTCTAAGCCGGGCAGGGTCGGATTCAGTGGGAACACTGAAGCTTTCTTT
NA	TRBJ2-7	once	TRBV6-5	CASSYSKEGGYEQYF	TGTGCCAGCAGTTACTCGAAGGAGGGAGGCTACGAGCAGTACTTC